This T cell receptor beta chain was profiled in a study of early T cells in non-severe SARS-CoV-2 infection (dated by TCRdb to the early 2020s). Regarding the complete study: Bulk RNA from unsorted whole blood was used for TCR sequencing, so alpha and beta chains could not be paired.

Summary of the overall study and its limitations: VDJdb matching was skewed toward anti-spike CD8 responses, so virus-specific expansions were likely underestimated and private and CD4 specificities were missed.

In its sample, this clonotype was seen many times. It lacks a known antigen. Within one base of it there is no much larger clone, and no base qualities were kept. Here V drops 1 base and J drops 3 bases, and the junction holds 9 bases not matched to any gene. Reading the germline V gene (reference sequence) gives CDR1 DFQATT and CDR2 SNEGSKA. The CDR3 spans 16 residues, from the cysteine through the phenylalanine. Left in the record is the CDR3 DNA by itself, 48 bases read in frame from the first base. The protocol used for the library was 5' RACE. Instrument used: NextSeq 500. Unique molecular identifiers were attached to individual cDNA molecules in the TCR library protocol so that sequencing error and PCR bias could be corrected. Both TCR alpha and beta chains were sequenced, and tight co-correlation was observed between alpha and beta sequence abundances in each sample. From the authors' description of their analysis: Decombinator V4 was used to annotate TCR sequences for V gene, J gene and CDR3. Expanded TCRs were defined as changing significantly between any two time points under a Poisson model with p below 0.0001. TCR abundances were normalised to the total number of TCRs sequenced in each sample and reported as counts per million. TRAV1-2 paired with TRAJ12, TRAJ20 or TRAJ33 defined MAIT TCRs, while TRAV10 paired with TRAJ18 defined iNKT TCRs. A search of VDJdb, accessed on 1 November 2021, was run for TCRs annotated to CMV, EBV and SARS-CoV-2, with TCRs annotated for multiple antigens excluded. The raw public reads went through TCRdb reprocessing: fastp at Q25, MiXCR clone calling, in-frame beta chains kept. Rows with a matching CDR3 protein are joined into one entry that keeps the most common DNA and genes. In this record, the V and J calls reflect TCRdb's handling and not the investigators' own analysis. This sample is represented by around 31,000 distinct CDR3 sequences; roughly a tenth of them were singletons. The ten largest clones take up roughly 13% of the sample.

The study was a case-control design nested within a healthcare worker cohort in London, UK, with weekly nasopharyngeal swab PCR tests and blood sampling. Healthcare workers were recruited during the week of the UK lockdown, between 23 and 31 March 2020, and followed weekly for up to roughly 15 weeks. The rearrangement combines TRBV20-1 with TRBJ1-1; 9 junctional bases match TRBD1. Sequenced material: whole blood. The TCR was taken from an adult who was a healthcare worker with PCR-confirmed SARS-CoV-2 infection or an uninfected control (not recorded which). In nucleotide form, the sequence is TGCAGTGCTAGAGCCGCGGGACAGGGAAGGTACACTGAAGCTTTCTTT. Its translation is CSARAAGQGRYTEAFF.